The following is a T cell receptor beta chain sequence with its context. Its specificity is not known. The sample originates from a study of shared clonotypes between healthy human individuals. Whole-study findings and limits: On the whole, naive subsets had larger estimated richness than memory subsets had. Non-shared clonotypes were found to have lower generation probabilities than the clonotypes that were shared by all four of the sorted-subset donors.

Assay execution took place at the deep level. Sequencing used immunoSEQ multiplex PCR; TCRdb keeps in-frame clones, though not all of them. The table records about 1 million clones, approximately 70% of them present only once. This CDR3 is 18 amino acids long. V lost 8 bases to trimming and J lost 0 bases; unmatched junction nucleotides: 12. Germline V gene data show CDR1 as SGHTA and CDR2 as FQGTGA. This rearrangement joins TRBV7-3 to TRBJ1-5; 11 bases fit TRBD1. The source of this sequence is a young man in good health. The sample taken for sequencing was memory CD4+ T cells sorted from blood. Sample subset: CD45RA-negative fraction. The CDR3 nucleotides read TGTGCCAGCGAAAGGGACAGGGGGATCCCTTTTAGCAATCAGCCCCAGCATTTT. It specifies CASERDRGIPFSNQPQHF.